Presented here are 18 T cell receptor beta chains from one specimen sequenced in a study of T cell repertoires in cytomegalovirus infection. Their target antigens are unknown. MiXCR was run by TCRdb on the reads, yielding one entry per CDR3 protein. This repertoire shows around 55,000 distinct CDR3 sequences, over 15% found once; its top ten account for around 27%. Here the sequenced sample was CD8+ T cells from cultured PBMCs, taken from culture after CMV antigen stimulation. These TCRs come from a human donor in good health (CMV status not recorded). Some clones in this sample may be carry-over from other donors' samples.

This clonotype was counted at least ten times. J is TRBJ2-7 and V is TRBV7-2; 9 nucleotides align to TRBD1. V lost 1 base and J lost 4; bases outside the gene matches: 2. This CDR3 is built from 14 residues. Germline V CDR1 and CDR2: SGHTA, FQGNSA. CDR3 protein: CASSLDRGHYEQYF. Written as DNA, the CDR3 is TGTGCCAGCAGCTTAGACAGGGGGCATTACGAGCAGTACTTC. The whole variable domain, filled in from reference TRBV7-2 and TRBJ2-7, reads GAGVSQSPSNKVTEKGKDVELRCDPISGHTALYWYRQSLGQGLEFLIYFQGNSAPDKSGLPSDRFSAERTGGSVSTLTIQRTQQEDSAVYLCASSLDRGHYEQYFGPGTRLTVT.

This clonotype has more than one count but fewer than ten. V is TRBV2 and J is TRBJ1-4, with D maybe TRBD1 (5 bases). This CDR3 is 15 amino acids long. V was pared by 5 bases and J by 0 bases, with 10 bases between. Germline V CDR1 and CDR2: SNHLY, FYNNEI. The CDR3 bases are TGTGCCAGCAGTTGGTCGGGGGCAACTAATGAAAAACTGTTTTTT. As protein: CASSWSGATNEKLFF.

The rearrangement joins TRBV7-2 to TRBJ1-2; D remains ambiguous. Germline V gene lookup returns CDR1 SGHTA and CDR2 FQGNSA. The V gene lost 4 bases and the J gene lost 4 bases, with 13 bases spanning the gap. This CDR3 is 14 amino acids long. In DNA, the CDR3 is TGTGCCAGCAGCTCTTCTACGGACCCCTATGGCTACACCTTC. Encoded protein: CASSSSTDPYGYTF.

This clonotype was recorded many times. This sequence joins TRBV12-3 or TRBV12-4 and TRBJ1-5, with 9 bases that match TRBD1. The CDR3 has 14 amino acids. The ends lost 3 bases at V and 6 bases at J; junction bases unmatched: 3. The CDR3 nucleotides are TGTGCCAGCAGTTTGGGACAGGGAGGTCAGCCCCAGCATTTT. Amino acid sequence: CASSLGQGGQPQHF.

DNA for the CDR3: TGTGCCAGCAGCCACAAGATGAACACTGAAGCTTTCTTT. Residues: CASSHKMNTEAFF. V gene TRBV14 combines with J gene TRBJ1-1; D call uncertain. Trimming left V 3 bases short and J 0 bases short, with 5 bases between. Germline values: CDR1 SGHDN, CDR2 FVKESK. CDR3 length: 13 amino acids. The complete variable domain, with remaining parts taken from reference TRBV14 and TRBJ1-1, reads EAGVTQFPSHSVIEKGQTVTLRCDPISGHDNLYWYRRVMGKEIKFLLHFVKESKQDESGMPNNRFLAERTGGTYSTLKVQPAELEDSGVYFCASSHKMNTEAFFGQGTRLTVV.

V and J are TRBV5-6 and TRBJ2-7; D remains unclear. Germline assignment: CDR1 SGHDT and CDR2 YYEEEE. The CDR3 spans 12 residues. V was pared by 2 bases and J by 6 bases, with 9 bases between. The CDR3 nucleotides read TGTGCCAGCAGCTTATGGAGTGCCGAGCAGTACTTC. Translated: CASSLWSAEQYF.

Only a few counts were recorded for this clonotype. V and J are TRBV11-2 and TRBJ2-6, with D perhaps TRBD2 (5 bases). V was clipped by 1 base and J by 0 bases, with 13 bases between them. The CDR3 extends over 18 amino acids. Germline CDR1 reads SGHAT; CDR2 reads FQNNGV. Here the CDR3 DNA reads TGTGCCAGCAGCTTAGTCTACCCGGGGATCTCTGGGGCCAACGTCCTGACTTTC. Translation: CASSLVYPGISGANVLTF.

This clonotype counts as medium-sized. This chain connects TRBV5-4 to TRBJ2-5; no clear D. In germline, CDR1 is SGHNT, CDR2 YYREEE (reference sequence). V was trimmed by 1 base and J by 4 bases, leaving 2 bases between them. The length of the CDR3 is 11 residues. The CDR3, as DNA: TGTGCCAGCAGCTTGTTAGAGACCCAGTACTTC. Its protein product is CASSLLETQYF.

The J gene is TRBJ2-3, the V gene TRBV6-6; D possibly corresponds to TRBD2 (5 bases). V was clipped by 2 bases and J by 4 bases, with 10 bases between them. The germline V gene encodes CDR1 MNHNY and CDR2 SVGAGI (reference sequence). The CDR3 loop spans 14 amino acids. The CDR3 reads CASSYDGEADTQYF. Written as DNA, the CDR3 is TGTGCCAGCAGTTACGACGGGGAAGCAGATACGCAGTATTTT.

The chain employs TRBV11-2 and TRBJ2-1; weak D call: TRBD1 (5 bases). The V gene lost 4 bases and the J gene lost 11 bases, with 18 bases spanning the gap. The germline V gene has CDR1 SGHAT and CDR2 FQNNGV. The CDR3 length is 14 residues. The CDR3 coding sequence is TGTGCCAGCAGCTCTACTTGGGGCCCATCCAAGCAGTTCTTC. Its translation is CASSSTWGPSKQFF.

V usage is TRBV4-1 and J usage is TRBJ1-1; D might be TRBD1 (6 bases). Trimming pared 1 base from V and 5 bases from J, leaving 17 bases between. This CDR3 is 16 amino acids long. The germline CDR1 and CDR2 sequences are MGHRA and YSYEKL. The CDR3 reads CASSQVKVQGRTEAFF. The DNA of the CDR3 is TGCGCCAGCAGCCAAGTTAAGGTACAGGGCCGAACTGAAGCTTTCTTT.

This clonotype has more than one count but fewer than ten. The chain carries TRBV5-1 and TRBJ2-7; 9 nucleotides align to TRBD1. CDR3 length: 17 residues. Germline V CDR1 and CDR2: SGHRS, YFSETQ. V lost 1 base and J lost 5; bases outside the gene matches: 13. The CDR3 DNA is TGCGCCAGCAGCTTGCGGCCGGGACAGGGAGGAAGGAACGAGCAGTACTTC. It yields the protein CASSLRPGQGGRNEQYF.

This clonotype was observed a handful of times. The chain links TRBV11-2 to TRBJ2-3; D unresolved. Germline CDR1 and CDR2: SGHAT and FQNNGV. The CDR3 is 13 amino acids. Trimming shortened V by 5 bases and J by 6 bases, and 12 bases separated the two germline ends. CDR3 DNA sequence: TGTGCCAGCAGCCCGCGTTATGGGGATACGCAGTATTTT. Translation: CASSPRYGDTQYF.

This clonotype was counted between two and nine times. This chain uses TRBV7-2 with TRBJ2-5; TRBD1 agrees at 7 bases. CDR3 length: 13 residues. The ends lost 7 bases at V and 2 bases at J; junction bases unmatched: 4. The germline gives CDR1 SGHTA, CDR2 FQGNSA. CDR3 protein: CASTGQRQETQYF. The CDR3 coding sequence is TGTGCCAGCACGGGACAGAGACAAGAGACCCAGTACTTC.

This chain connects TRBV11-2 to TRBJ1-4, with D unclear. This CDR3 region has 15 residues. Germline-derived CDR1 and CDR2 are SGHAT and FQNNGV. Trimming stripped 0 bases from V and 3 bases from J, with 8 bases between. CDR3 in DNA: TGTGCCAGCAGCTTAGAGTGGAGCGCTAATGAAAAACTGTTTTTT. Its protein is CASSLEWSANEKLFF.

Comments on this clonotype: One end of the junction is discordant with germline, which a read error may explain. V and J are TRBV6-2 or TRBV6-3 and TRBJ1-2, with TRBD1 identical over 7 bases. Germline V gives CDR1 MNHEY, CDR2 SVGEGT. The CDR3 covers 13 residues. CDR3 region: CASRGGQGYGYTF. The CDR3 coding sequence is TGTGCAAGCAGGGGGGGCCAGGGTTATGGCTACACCTTC.

This clonotype was detected a few times. The chain carries TRBV19 and TRBJ2-1; D perhaps matches TRBD1 (7 bases). CDR3 length equals 16 residues. Germline V CDR1 and CDR2: LNHDA, SQIVND (reference sequence). Trimming took off 5 bases at V and 5 bases at J, with 19 bases between the two ends. The CDR3 DNA reads as TGTGCCAGTAGTCCAAGAGGGGGGACAGCGAACAATGAGCAGTTCTTC. It codes for CASSPRGGTANNEQFF.

This chain links TRBV7-9 with TRBJ1-2, with D maybe TRBD1 (5 bases). The CDR3 covers 15 residues. Germline V gives CDR1 SEHNR, CDR2 FQNEAQ (reference sequence). Trimming took 2 bases from V and 4 from J, leaving 14 bases between them. DNA for the CDR3: TGTGCCAGCAGCTTAACGCAGGGTGATTCCTATGGCTACACCTTC. It codes for CASSLTQGDSYGYTF. The variable domain in full, completed from reference TRBV7-9 and TRBJ1-2, reads DTGVSQNPRHKITKRGQNVTFRCDPISEHNRLYWYRQTLGQGPEFLTYFQNEAQLEKSRLLSDRFSAERPKGSFSTLEIQRTEQGDSAMYLCASSLTQGDSYGYTFGSGTRLTVV.